The clone carrying this T cell receptor beta chain was seen a few times. The antigen is not known. V lost 5 bases, J lost 3 bases, and 6 bases stayed unmatched. CDR1 is MNHEY, CDR2 SMNVEV, per germline (reference sequence). The CDR3 contains 15 residues. MiXCR, run by TCRdb on the reads, gives a single entry per CDR3 protein. The sample carries roughly 500,000 distinct CDR3 sequences, 30% to 35% recorded once. The data were obtained in a study of T cell repertoires in cytomegalovirus infection. In the study overall: Selection of CMV epitopes for the study included recently identified HLA-C-restricted and well-studied HLA-B-restricted ones. Indicated by public TCR beta signatures were CMV infection and matching HLA type.

Study conclusions and caveats: It was HLA-C-restricted CMV-specific TCR beta clonotypes that dominated the response ex vivo.

The rearrangement joins TRBV27 to TRBJ2-1, with TRBD2 identical over 8 bases. This sample comprised cultured PBMCs, obtained from culture after CMV antigen stimulation. The receptor's source is a human donor in good health (CMV status not recorded). Some clones in this sample may be carry-over from other donors' samples. The DNA for the CDR3 is TGTGCCAGCAGTCGGAGCGGGGGATACTACAATGAGCAGTTCTTC. Amino acids: CASSRSGGYYNEQFF.